This T cell receptor beta chain was captured in a study of shared clonotypes between healthy human individuals. Notes on the study in general: Between a few donors, naive CD4 clonotypes were shared at a level of approximately 5%. Sequencing depth was expected to affect clonotype sharing among donors.

Positive CCR7 selection of CD45RO-negative cells yielded the naive CD8 cells, and terminally differentiated effector memory CD45RA+ cells were excluded. All of the donors resided in Nashville, Tennessee, and each was a Caucasian adult. Details on this clone: Its antigen is not known.

The length of the CDR3 is 13 residues. J lost 7 bases, V lost 6 bases, and 9 bases had no gene match. Germline CDR1 and CDR2: SGHNT and YYREEE (reference sequence). Method: immunoSEQ multiplex PCR; TCRdb's copy keeps in-frame clones and lacks some. The sample records around 2,100,000 clones, about 95% being singletons. The rearrangement links TRBV5-4 to TRBJ1-2; 7 nucleotides match TRBD1. Sequencing was carried out using naive CD8+ T cells sorted from blood. This receptor was identified in a man between 18 and 29 years old in good health. Here the CDR3 reads CASTPDRESGYTF. As DNA, the CDR3 is TGTGCCAGCACCCCCGACAGGGAATCTGGCTACACCTTC.